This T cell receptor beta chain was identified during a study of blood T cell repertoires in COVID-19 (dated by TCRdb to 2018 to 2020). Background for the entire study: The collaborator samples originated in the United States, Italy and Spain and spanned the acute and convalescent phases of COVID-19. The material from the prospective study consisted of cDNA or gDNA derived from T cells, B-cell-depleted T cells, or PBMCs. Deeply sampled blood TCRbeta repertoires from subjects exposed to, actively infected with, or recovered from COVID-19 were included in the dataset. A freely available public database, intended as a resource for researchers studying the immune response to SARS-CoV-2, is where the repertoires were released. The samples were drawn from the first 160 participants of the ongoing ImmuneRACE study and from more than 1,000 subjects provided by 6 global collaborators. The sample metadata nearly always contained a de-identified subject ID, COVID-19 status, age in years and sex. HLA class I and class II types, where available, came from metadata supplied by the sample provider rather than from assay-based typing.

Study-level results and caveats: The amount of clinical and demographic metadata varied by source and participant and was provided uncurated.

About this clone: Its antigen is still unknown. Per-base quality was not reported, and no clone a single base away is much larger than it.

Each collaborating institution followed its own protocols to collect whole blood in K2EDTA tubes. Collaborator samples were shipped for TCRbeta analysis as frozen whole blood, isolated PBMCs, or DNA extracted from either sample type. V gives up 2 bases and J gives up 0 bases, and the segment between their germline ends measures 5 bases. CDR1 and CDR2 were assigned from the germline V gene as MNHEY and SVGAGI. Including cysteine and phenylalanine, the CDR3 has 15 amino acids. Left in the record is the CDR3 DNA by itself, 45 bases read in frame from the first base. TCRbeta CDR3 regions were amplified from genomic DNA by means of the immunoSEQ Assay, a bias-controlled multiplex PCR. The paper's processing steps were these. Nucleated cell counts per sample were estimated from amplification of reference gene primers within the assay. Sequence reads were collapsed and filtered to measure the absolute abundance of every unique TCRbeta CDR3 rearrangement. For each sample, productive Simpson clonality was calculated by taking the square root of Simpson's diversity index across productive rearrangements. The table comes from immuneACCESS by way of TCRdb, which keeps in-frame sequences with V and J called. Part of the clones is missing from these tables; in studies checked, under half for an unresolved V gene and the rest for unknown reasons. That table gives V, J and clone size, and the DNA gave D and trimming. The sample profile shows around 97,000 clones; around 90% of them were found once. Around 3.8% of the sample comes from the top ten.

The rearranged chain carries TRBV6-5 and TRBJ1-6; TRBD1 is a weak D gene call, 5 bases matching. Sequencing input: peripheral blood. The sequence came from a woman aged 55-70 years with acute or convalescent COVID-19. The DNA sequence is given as TGTGCCAGCAGTTACGACAGCTCCTATAATTCACCCCTCCACTTT. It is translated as CASSYDSSYNSPLHF.